This section outlines one TCR beta chain sequence together with its context. This sample is part of a study of glioma-infiltrating T cells after dendritic cell vaccination. Per germline, CDR1 SGHTA and CDR2 FQGNSA. V lost 1 base to trimming and J lost 8 bases; unmatched junction nucleotides: 6. This CDR3 is 15 amino acids long. Profiling relied on immunoSEQ multiplex PCR, and the TCRdb table lists in-frame clones only, not all of them. The sample yields tens of thousands of clones, about four fifths seen once. The source was blood, collected before dendritic cell vaccination. The clonotype was recovered from a human donor with glioblastoma. The J gene is TRBJ2-2, the V gene TRBV7-2; 8 bases map to TRBD2. The CDR3 protein is CASSLVGTSEGELFF. CDR3 in DNA: TGTGCCAGCAGCTTAGTGGGGACTAGTGAGGGGGAGCTGTTTTTT. Full variable domain (remainder filled in from reference TRBV7-2 and TRBJ2-2): GAGVSQSPSNKVTEKGKDVELRCDPISGHTALYWYRQSLGQGLEFLIYFQGNSAPDKSGLPSDRFSAERTGGSVSTLTIQRTQQEDSAVYLCASSLVGTSEGELFFGEGSRLTVL.